Following are 28 T cell receptor beta chains from one sample sequenced in a study of naive and memory T cell subsets. General study findings and limits: A few larger clonotypes appeared in naive repertoires, especially CD8, possibly memory cells re-expressing CD45RA.

An equimolar mix of two oligonucleotides served as the beta constant-region primer for TRBC1 and TRBC2. Nested alpha and beta constant-region primers with the SP2 primer drove four PCR rounds on ligated cDNA. Using its own MiXCR run on the UMI-ligation and nested PCR reads, TCRdb lists one record per CDR3 protein. Among approximately 150,000 distinct CDR3 sequences listed, approximately 21% were seen once. These receptors have no identified antigens. The sample taken for sequencing was naive CD8+ T cells from blood. These receptors all come from a human donor in good health.

This clonotype was counted between two and nine times. The chain recombines TRBV20-1 with TRBJ2-7; 8 nucleotides align to TRBD2. Germline CDR1 and CDR2: DFQATT and SNEGSKA (reference sequence). This CDR3 is built from 19 residues. The J segment lost 0 bases and the V segment lost 1 base, leaving 17 bases of the junction unmatched. CDR3 residues: CSARGLLAEDLLSSYEQYF. CDR3 in DNA: TGCAGTGCTAGAGGCCTACTAGCGGAGGATCTCCTTAGCTCCTACGAGCAGTACTTC.

The chain has TRBV20-1 and TRBJ2-1, with TRBD2 identical over 7 bases. J lost 10 bases, V lost 6 bases, and 6 bases had no gene match. CDR1 and CDR2 (germline): DFQATT, SNEGSKA (reference sequence). The CDR3 spans 11 residues. The CDR3 protein is CSALVGGEQFF. The DNA of the CDR3 is TGCAGTGCCCTGGTGGGGGGGGAGCAGTTCTTC.

This clonotype was seen a handful of times. The chain joins TRBV12-3 or TRBV12-4 to TRBJ2-1; D is possibly TRBD2 (6 bases). V lost 5 bases, J lost 5 bases, and 16 bases lay in between. The CDR3 is made up of 15 amino acids. In nucleotides, the CDR3 is TGTGCCAGCAGTCCAAGGAGGGGTCCCAACAATGAGCAGTTCTTC. Amino acids: CASSPRRGPNNEQFF.

This clonotype was seen only a few times. This chain links TRBV3-1 with TRBJ1-2; D may be TRBD1 (6 bases). Germline V lookup: CDR1 LGHDT, CDR2 YNNKEL (reference sequence). The V end was cut by 9 bases, the J end by 9 bases, with 17 bases between. CDR3 size: 12 residues. The CDR3 coding sequence is TGTGCCAGTACAGACAGGTCTCGTAGCTACACCTTC. Its translation: CASTDRSRSYTF.

This sequence joins TRBV7-2 and TRBJ2-6; TRBD1 aligns across 7 bases. The trim removed 5 bases at V and 5 bases at J, leaving 9 bases unmatched. Looked up from germline, CDR1 is SGHTA and CDR2 is FQGNSA. This CDR3 comprises 16 residues. DNA for the CDR3: TGTGCCAGCAGCATATGGACAGGACAAAGGGCCAACGTCCTGACTTTC. Its translation is CASSIWTGQRANVLTF.

This clonotype has a handful of counts. The CDR3, as DNA: TGTGCCAGCAGTTACCGAGCTAGCGGCAATGAGCAGTTCTTC. Protein sequence: CASSYRASGNEQFF. The J gene is TRBJ2-1, the V gene TRBV6-5; 7 nucleotides line up with TRBD2. The V segment lost 2 bases and the J segment 6 bases; nucleotides outside the gene matches: 4. Germline loops: CDR1 MNHEY, CDR2 SVGAGI. The CDR3 totals 14 residues.

The table lists this clonotype with many counts. The rearrangement joins TRBV28 to TRBJ2-7; possibly TRBD1 or TRBD2 for D (5 bases each). This CDR3 contains 15 residues. With 2 bases removed from V and 6 bases from J, the gap between germline ends came to 17 bases. Germline values: CDR1 MDHEN, CDR2 SYDVKM. The CDR3 loop reads CASSLSRHLGAEQYF. Written as DNA, the CDR3 is TGTGCCAGCAGTTTAAGTCGGCATCTCGGGGCCGAGCAGTACTTC.

The rearrangement joins TRBV19 to TRBJ2-3; 12 bases are shared with TRBD2. The CDR3 is 18 residues long. Germline V gives CDR1 LNHDA, CDR2 SQIVND (reference sequence). V lost 6 bases to trimming and J lost 5 bases; unmatched junction nucleotides: 15. DNA for the CDR3: TGTGCCAGTAGGCCCCTAGCGGGAGGGCCTTTGGCCGGAGATACGCAGTATTTT. It specifies CASRPLAGGPLAGDTQYF.

This sequence joins TRBV6-5 and TRBJ1-6; TRBD1 might be the D (6 bases). Trimming cost V 9 bases and J 7 bases, with 16 bases left between them. The CDR3 runs 14 residues. Germline CDR1 reads MNHEY; CDR2 reads SVGAGI. CDR3 nucleotide sequence: TGTGCCAGTGGCGTCAGGGGAGGCAATTCACCCCTCCACTTT. This translates into CASGVRGGNSPLHF.

This clonotype turned up a few times. This chain connects TRBV4-1 to TRBJ1-2; 8 bases match TRBD1. Germline CDR1 reads MGHRA; CDR2 reads YSYEKL. V lost 0 bases to trimming and J lost 1 base; unmatched junction nucleotides: 10. The CDR3 spans 18 residues. CDR3 coding DNA: TGCGCCAGCAGCCAAGAGGGACAGGAGATAATAATTAACTATGGCTACACCTTC. It translates to CASSQEGQEIIINYGYTF.

This clonotype was seen more than once but under ten times. CDR3 in DNA: TGTGCCAGCAGTGACAGATCCGCAGATACGCAGTATTTT. Translated, it gives CASSDRSADTQYF. The chain joins TRBV6-2 or TRBV6-3 to TRBJ2-3; D perhaps matches TRBD1 (5 bases). With 5 bases removed from V and 4 bases from J, the gap between germline ends came to 10 bases. Germline CDR1 is MNHEY and CDR2 is SVGEGT. This CDR3 is 13 amino acids long.

Only a few counts were recorded for this clonotype. This chain connects TRBV14 to TRBJ1-1, with D uncertain. The germline CDR1 and CDR2 sequences are SGHDN and FVKESK. Trimming stripped 0 bases from V and 4 bases from J, with 15 bases between. The CDR3 totals 16 residues. CDR3 protein: CASSQESPVMGTEAFF. The DNA for the CDR3 is TGTGCCAGCAGCCAAGAGAGTCCGGTGATGGGCACTGAAGCTTTCTTT.

The chain employs TRBV7-9 and TRBJ2-5; TRBD2 agrees at 7 bases. Germline V gene lookup returns CDR1 SEHNR and CDR2 FQNEAQ (reference sequence). CDR3 length: 15 amino acids. With V trimmed by 3 bases and J by 0 bases, 4 bases remained unmatched. CDR3 in amino acids: CASSFAGEYQETQYF. The CDR3 coding sequence is TGTGCCAGCAGCTTCGCGGGAGAGTACCAAGAGACCCAGTACTTC.

The rearrangement uses TRBV9 and TRBJ2-5; unclear D gene. V gave up 0 bases and J gave up 3 bases, with 9 bases separating them. CDR1 is SGDLS, CDR2 YYNGEE, per germline. The CDR3 is 14 residues long. The CDR3 sequence is CASSVEAGEETQYF. The CDR3 nucleotides are TGTGCCAGCAGCGTAGAGGCCGGCGAAGAGACCCAGTACTTC.

This clonotype turned up a few times. This chain connects TRBV13 to TRBJ2-7; possible D gene TRBD2, 5 bases. Germline V gene lookup returns CDR1 PRHDT and CDR2 FYEKMQ (reference sequence). CDR3 length equals 15 residues. Trimming took 7 bases from V and 2 from J, leaving 18 bases between them. CDR3 DNA: TGTGCCAGCACCCATGCGGGCGATGGGGCCTACGAGCAGTACTTC. Translation gives CASTHAGDGAYEQYF.

CDR3 amino acids: CASSQELGTLGSDTQYF. The CDR3 coding sequence is TGTGCCAGCAGCCAAGAATTAGGGACCCTCGGCTCAGATACGCAGTATTTT. The chain carries TRBV4-2 and TRBJ2-3; TRBD1 or TRBD2 may be the D gene (5 bases each). Trimming took off 0 bases at V and 4 bases at J, with 17 bases between the two ends. Germline V gene sequence: CDR1 LGHNA, CDR2 YNFKEQ. The CDR3 spans 17 residues.

This sequence joins TRBV19 and TRBJ2-1; D is uncertain. This CDR3 spans 13 amino acids. Germline values: CDR1 LNHDA, CDR2 SQIVND (reference sequence). V was cut by 4 bases and J by 0 bases, with 4 bases left in between. CDR3 region: CASSSLSYNEQFF. The CDR3 DNA reads as TGTGCCAGTAGTAGTCTCTCCTACAATGAGCAGTTCTTC.

J is TRBJ2-7 and V is TRBV4-1; D not certain. The germline gives CDR1 MGHRA, CDR2 YSYEKL. The V and J ends lost 2 bases and 4 bases respectively, with 9 bases between them. The CDR3 runs to 13 residues. CDR3 DNA sequence: TGCGCCAGCAGCCAAACGCCCGCTTACGAGCAGTACTTC. Residues: CASSQTPAYEQYF.

This rearrangement joins TRBV29-1 to TRBJ2-7; tentative D call: TRBD2 (5 bases). CDR1 and CDR2 (germline): SQVTM, ANQGSEA. The V end was cut by 7 bases, the J end by 0 bases, with 13 bases between. This CDR3 is 13 amino acids long. Here the CDR3 DNA reads TGCAGCGCCGAGGGTCCAGCCTCCTACGAGCAGTACTTC. It codes for CSAEGPASYEQYF.

This clonotype occurred a few times. This rearrangement joins TRBV5-5 to TRBJ1-2; a possible D gene is TRBD1 (5 bases). This CDR3 contains 10 residues. Germline V gene sequence: CDR1 SGHKS, CDR2 YYEKEE (reference sequence). Trimming removed 10 bases from V and 7 bases from J, with 11 bases in between. The CDR3: CAWGRVGYTF. CDR3 nucleotides: TGTGCCTGGGGCAGGGTTGGCTACACCTTC.

Remarks on this clonotype: The junction shows a germline mismatch at one end, possibly a read error. The rearrangement uses TRBV7-8 and TRBJ2-1; TRBD2 aligns across 7 bases. The CDR3 runs to 16 residues. Germline lookup yields CDR1 SGHVS and CDR2 FQNEAQ. The DNA of the CDR3 is TGTGCCAGCAGCTTATCGGGGCTAGCGGCCTACAATGACCAGTTCTTC. Translating it yields CASSLSGLAAYNDQFF.

The rearrangement links TRBV6-2 or TRBV6-3 to TRBJ2-7; a possible D gene is TRBD1 (5 bases). The CDR3 contains 15 residues. V lost 7 bases and J 0 bases, leaving 16 bases between the germline ends. Germline CDR1 reads MNHEY; CDR2 reads SVGEGT. The CDR3 protein is CASTTRQDTSYEQYF. DNA of the CDR3: TGTGCCAGCACTACCCGCCAGGACACCTCCTACGAGCAGTACTTC.

This clonotype was counted a few times. V and J are TRBV5-6 and TRBJ2-2; 8 positions match TRBD2. The CDR3 loop spans 16 amino acids. V was pared by 0 bases and J by 1 base, with 2 bases of the junction left unmatched. Germline loops: CDR1 SGHDT, CDR2 YYEEEE. The CDR3 nucleotides are TGTGCCAGCAGCTTGGATCTAGCGGGGAACACCGGGGAGCTGTTTTTT. Protein sequence: CASSLDLAGNTGELFF.

V and J are TRBV27 and TRBJ1-3, with D perhaps TRBD1 (5 bases). The CDR3 sequence is 15 residues long. Germline CDR1 and CDR2: MNHEY and SMNVEV (reference sequence). Between the trimmed V and J ends, which lost 0 bases and 6 bases, there was a span of 12 bases. The CDR3, as DNA: TGTGCCAGCAGTTTATCGAGGCAGGGTTTAAACACCATATATTTT. It translates to CASSLSRQGLNTIYF.

J is TRBJ2-7 and V is TRBV7-6; D unresolved. The CDR3 runs 12 residues. Trimming pared 1 base from V and 5 bases from J, leaving 6 bases between. Germline lookup yields CDR1 SGHVS and CDR2 FNYEAQ. Here the CDR3 reads CASSLGSDEQYF. CDR3 DNA: TGTGCCAGCAGCTTAGGGTCGGACGAGCAGTACTTC. The whole variable domain, remainder taken from reference TRBV7-6 and TRBJ2-7, is GAGVSQSPRYKVTKRGQDVALRCDPISGHVSLYWYRQALGQGPEFLTYFNYEAQQDKSGLPNDRFSAERPEGSISTLTIQRTEQRDSAMYRCASSLGSDEQYFGPGTRLTVT.

This clonotype occurred a few times. The genes are TRBV14 and TRBJ1-6; 11 nucleotides match TRBD1. The germline gives CDR1 SGHDN, CDR2 FVKESK. Unmatched junction bases numbered 3, after V lost 4 bases and J lost 7 bases. The CDR3 is made up of 15 amino acids. The CDR3 loop reads CASSRGQGANSPLHF. In DNA, the CDR3 is TGTGCCAGCAGCCGCGGACAGGGGGCGAATTCACCCCTCCACTTT.

The V gene is TRBV20-1, the J gene TRBJ2-7; no clear D. Per the germline V gene, CDR1 is DFQATT and CDR2 is SNEGSKA (reference sequence). The V and J ends lost 1 base and 2 bases respectively, with 9 bases between them. CDR3 size: 13 residues. This chain's CDR3 is CSARAGFTYEQYF. The CDR3, as DNA: TGCAGTGCTAGAGCAGGTTTCACCTACGAGCAGTACTTC.

V is TRBV29-1 and J is TRBJ2-7; 8 nucleotides line up with TRBD1. CDR3 length: 13 residues. Per germline, CDR1 SQVTM and CDR2 ANQGSEA. With 7 bases clipped from V and 4 bases from J, the junction kept 9 bases outside the gene matches. The CDR3 sequence: CSARTGTGYEQYF. In DNA, the CDR3 is TGCAGCGCCCGTACCGGGACAGGATACGAGCAGTACTTC.